A selection of T cell receptor beta chains follows, all from one sample in a study of blood T cells in healthy people across ages. MiXCR was run by TCRdb on the 5' RACE reads, yielding one entry per CDR3 protein. Found here are approximately 850,000 distinct CDR3 sequences, over 45% of them singletons; the top ten hold 20% to 25%. Sequencing was done on a sample of blood. The source of these receptors is a man in his thirties or forties in good health. Each CDR3 is given with its conserved first and last residue. Fields, in order: J gene, V gene, clone size, D gene, CDR3 DNA, CDR3 protein. D genes are given only for firm matches. The size entry is marked missing in some rows and otherwise reads once, few, many or a size class.

TRBJ1-1	TRBV20-1	-	-	TGCAGGGCTAGAAGGGGGGACACTGAAGCTTTCTTT	CRARRGDTEAFF
TRBJ2-7	TRBV28	-	-	TGTGCCAGCAGTTTACATCCAGCGGGCTACGAGCAGTACTTC	CASSLHPAGYEQYF
TRBJ2-3	TRBV10-3	-	-	TGTGCCCTCTCGGTGGCGGCAGATACGCAGTATTTT	CALSVAADTQYF
TRBJ1-1	TRBV27	-	-	TGTGCCAGCGCACTCGGGAGTCACACTGAAGCTTTCTTT	CASALGSHTEAFF
TRBJ1-1	TRBV4-3	-	-	TGCGCCAGCAGGCAGAGGGGGGGCAACACTGAAGCTTTCTTT	CASRQRGGNTEAFF
TRBJ2-1	TRBV7-9	-	TRBD1	TGTGCCAGCAGCACATTACCGGGACAGGGGCGCAATGAGCAGTTCTTC	CASSTLPGQGRNEQFF
TRBJ2-7	TRBV20-1	few	-	TGCAGTGCTATCTACCGGGACGCCAATCCCTACGAGCAGTACTTC	CSAIYRDANPYEQYF
TRBJ2-1	TRBV11-2	-	TRBD1	TGTGCCAGCAGTCTAGGGCTCCGGGACAGGGAAGGTGAGCAGTTCTTC	CASSLGLRDREGEQFF
TRBJ2-7	TRBV7-2	-	-	TGTGCCAGCAGCCCGGGGACTCATCGATCGGGCGAGCAGTACTTC	CASSPGTHRSGEQYF
TRBJ2-3	TRBV10-3	-	TRBD2	TGTGCCATCTCTCAGGGAGGGTCCACAGATACGCAGTATTTT	CAISQGGSTDTQYF
TRBJ2-5	TRBV7-2	-	-	TGTGCCAGCAGCTTATACCACAGCCAAGAGACCCAGTACTTC	CASSLYHSQETQYF
TRBJ2-7	TRBV4-3	-	-	TGCGCCAGCAGCCAAGACCCGACAATGTCCTACGAGCAGTACTTC	CASSQDPTMSYEQYF
TRBJ2-1	TRBV5-1	-	TRBD1	TGCGCCAGCAGCTGGAAGACAGGGTTCAAGATATACAATGAGCAGTTCTTC	CASSWKTGFKIYNEQFF
TRBJ2-1	TRBV28	-	TRBD1	TGTGCCAGCAGTGACAGGGGGCGCGATGAGCAGTTCTTC	CASSDRGRDEQFF
TRBJ2-1	TRBV6-4	-	-	TGTGCCAGCAGTGACTCGCCGTTCCACAATGAGCAGTTCTTC	CASSDSPFHNEQFF
TRBJ1-2	TRBV18	once	-	TGTGCCAGCTCACCAGTGGAGGAGAACTATGGCTACACCTTC	CASSPVEENYGYTF
TRBJ2-7	TRBV27	once	-	TGTGCCAGCAGTTTAGGAGCGCTATTCGGTGCCGACGAGCAGTACTTC	CASSLGALFGADEQYF
TRBJ2-3	TRBV7-2	many	-	TGTGCCAGCAGCATCCGCCTCAGCACAGATACGCAGTATTTT	CASSIRLSTDTQYF
TRBJ2-7	TRBV3-1	few	-	TGTGCCAGCAGCACCGCGGGCCGGGGGTCCGATCCCTACGAGCAGTACTTC	CASSTAGRGSDPYEQYF
TRBJ2-3	TRBV6-4	-	-	TGTGCCAGCTCTAACAGACCTAGCACAGATACGCAGTATTTT	CASSNRPSTDTQYF
TRBJ1-4	TRBV5-1	-	-	TGCGCCAGCAGTATGACAGCAACTAATGAAAAACTGTTTTTT	CASSMTATNEKLFF
TRBJ2-3	TRBV20-1	-	-	TGCAGTGCGACACCCTATGGTAGCACAGATACGCAGTATTTT	CSATPYGSTDTQYF
TRBJ2-7	TRBV28	-	-	TGTGCCAGCAGTTTACCACCGGGACATCGCCTAACCTACGAGCAGTACTTC	CASSLPPGHRLTYEQYF
TRBJ1-6	TRBV30	-	-	TGTGCCTGGAGTTCCAATTCACCCCTCCACTTT	CAWSSNSPLHF
TRBJ2-3	TRBV2	-	-	TGTGCCGCAATAAGGGGGGGCATAGGTGGCACAGATACGCAGTATTTT	CAAIRGGIGGTDTQYF
TRBJ2-6	TRBV6-2/TRBV6-3	-	-	TGTGCCAGCAGTTGGTCTGGGGCCAACGTCCTGACTTTC	CASSWSGANVLTF
TRBJ2-7	TRBV6-5	few	-	TGTGCCAGCAGAGAAAGGGGCCCCTACGAGCAGTACTTC	CASRERGPYEQYF
TRBJ1-2	TRBV5-1	-	-	TGCGCCAGCAGCTTGGAGGAGGGATTTTATGGCTACACCTTC	CASSLEEGFYGYTF
TRBJ2-1	TRBV6-1	-	-	TGTGCCAGCAGTGAATTATCCAGGACAGCAGTCAATGAGCAGTTCTTC	CASSELSRTAVNEQFF
TRBJ2-7	TRBV20-1	-	-	TGCAGTGCTAGGAGTGGTTGGCCTACAAAAATAGGCGAGCAGTACTTC	CSARSGWPTKIGEQYF
TRBJ2-7	TRBV28	-	-	TGTGCCAGCAGTTTAACCTATTTGCAGTACTTC	CASSLTYLQYF
TRBJ1-3	TRBV20-1	few	-	TGCAGTGCTAGACAGCAAATCTCTGGAAACACCATATATTTT	CSARQQISGNTIYF
TRBJ2-7	TRBV6-5	many	-	TGTGCCAGCAGTTACTCGTCACTGAAGGAGCAGTACTTC	CASSYSSLKEQYF
TRBJ1-2	TRBV10-3	-	-	TGTGCCACATCAGCGACAGGAGGTTATGGCTACACCTTC	CATSATGGYGYTF
TRBJ2-3	TRBV25-1	-	-	TGTGCCAGCAGTTGGTCGCGGTCACTGTTGAGAGATACGCAGTATTTT	CASSWSRSLLRDTQYF
TRBJ1-2	TRBV6-5	few	-	TGTGCCAGCAGTTCCCTTGGGCAGGGCCAGGATGGCTACACCTTC	CASSSLGQGQDGYTF
TRBJ1-6	TRBV7-2	-	TRBD1	TGTGCCAGCAGCTTGCCGACAGGGCTCAGTTCACCCCTCCACTTT	CASSLPTGLSSPLHF
TRBJ2-5	TRBV20-1	-	TRBD2	TGCAGTGCTAGTCCTGGACTAGCGGGGTACCAAGAGACCCAGTACTTC	CSASPGLAGYQETQYF
TRBJ2-5	TRBV21-1	many	-	TGTGCCAGCAGCAAGACGATTCAAGAGACCCAGTACTTC	CASSKTIQETQYF
TRBJ1-1	TRBV20-1	many	-	TGCAGTGCTCCCCCATCGGGCTCGGGCACTGAAGCTTTCTTT	CSAPPSGSGTEAFF
TRBJ2-1	TRBV5-6	-	-	TGTGCCTGCAGCCCTCACCTTGGCGCTTACAATGAGCAGTTCTTC	CACSPHLGAYNEQFF
TRBJ2-3	TRBV9	-	-	TGTGCCAGCAGCGCCGCGGAAGGGGTTGCAGATACGCAGTATTTT	CASSAAEGVADTQYF
TRBJ2-1	TRBV7-9	-	-	TGTGCCAGCAGCTTAGTCGGAGAGAGCCAAAATGAGCAGTTCTTC	CASSLVGESQNEQFF
TRBJ2-3	TRBV4-3	-	-	TGCGCCAGCAGCCTAGATAGGGCAGGGAAAGATACGCAGTATTTT	CASSLDRAGKDTQYF
TRBJ1-2	TRBV7-2	few	-	TGTGCCAGCAGCCCAGGGACGGCAAGTGGAGGCTACACCTTC	CASSPGTASGGYTF
TRBJ2-1	TRBV5-5	-	TRBD2	TGTGCCAGCAGCTTGGCCGCTAGCGGCTACAATGAGCAGTTCTTC	CASSLAASGYNEQFF
TRBJ2-1	TRBV11-2	-	-	TGTGCCAGCAGCTTAGTAGAGGGGATGGAGCAGTTCTTC	CASSLVEGMEQFF